This T cell receptor beta chain was identified during a study of cytomegalovirus exposure and HLA in healthy donors. Findings and caveats of the study: In a later analysis, a missense DCLRE1C variant was linked to TCR beta V- and J-gene trimming.

This clone was found a few times. Its antigen is unidentified. 60 Vbeta and 13 Jbeta primers were used in PCR. In the authors' workflow: Roughly 11 million of the about 80 million unique TCR beta chains counted in a later analysis were shared. Data came from immunoSEQ multiplex PCR; TCRdb stores just in-frame clones and leaves some out. The V and J calls and clone size come from that table; D and trimming were worked out from the DNA. The repertoire holds 150,000 to 200,000 clones, with approximately 76% as singletons. The specimen was PBMCs. This clonotype originated in a woman in her late teens or twenties in good health and CMV-seropositive.

DNA of the CDR3: TGTGCCAGCAGTCCCGAGGGCCGTCCCAACACCGGGGAGCTGTTTTTT. Translating gives CASSPEGRPNTGELFF. The gene calls are TRBV11-2 and TRBJ2-2, with a possible D match to TRBD2 (5 bases). The CDR3 covers 16 residues. With 6 bases removed from V and 2 bases from J, the gap between germline ends came to 16 bases. The germline V gene has CDR1 SGHAT and CDR2 FQNNGV.